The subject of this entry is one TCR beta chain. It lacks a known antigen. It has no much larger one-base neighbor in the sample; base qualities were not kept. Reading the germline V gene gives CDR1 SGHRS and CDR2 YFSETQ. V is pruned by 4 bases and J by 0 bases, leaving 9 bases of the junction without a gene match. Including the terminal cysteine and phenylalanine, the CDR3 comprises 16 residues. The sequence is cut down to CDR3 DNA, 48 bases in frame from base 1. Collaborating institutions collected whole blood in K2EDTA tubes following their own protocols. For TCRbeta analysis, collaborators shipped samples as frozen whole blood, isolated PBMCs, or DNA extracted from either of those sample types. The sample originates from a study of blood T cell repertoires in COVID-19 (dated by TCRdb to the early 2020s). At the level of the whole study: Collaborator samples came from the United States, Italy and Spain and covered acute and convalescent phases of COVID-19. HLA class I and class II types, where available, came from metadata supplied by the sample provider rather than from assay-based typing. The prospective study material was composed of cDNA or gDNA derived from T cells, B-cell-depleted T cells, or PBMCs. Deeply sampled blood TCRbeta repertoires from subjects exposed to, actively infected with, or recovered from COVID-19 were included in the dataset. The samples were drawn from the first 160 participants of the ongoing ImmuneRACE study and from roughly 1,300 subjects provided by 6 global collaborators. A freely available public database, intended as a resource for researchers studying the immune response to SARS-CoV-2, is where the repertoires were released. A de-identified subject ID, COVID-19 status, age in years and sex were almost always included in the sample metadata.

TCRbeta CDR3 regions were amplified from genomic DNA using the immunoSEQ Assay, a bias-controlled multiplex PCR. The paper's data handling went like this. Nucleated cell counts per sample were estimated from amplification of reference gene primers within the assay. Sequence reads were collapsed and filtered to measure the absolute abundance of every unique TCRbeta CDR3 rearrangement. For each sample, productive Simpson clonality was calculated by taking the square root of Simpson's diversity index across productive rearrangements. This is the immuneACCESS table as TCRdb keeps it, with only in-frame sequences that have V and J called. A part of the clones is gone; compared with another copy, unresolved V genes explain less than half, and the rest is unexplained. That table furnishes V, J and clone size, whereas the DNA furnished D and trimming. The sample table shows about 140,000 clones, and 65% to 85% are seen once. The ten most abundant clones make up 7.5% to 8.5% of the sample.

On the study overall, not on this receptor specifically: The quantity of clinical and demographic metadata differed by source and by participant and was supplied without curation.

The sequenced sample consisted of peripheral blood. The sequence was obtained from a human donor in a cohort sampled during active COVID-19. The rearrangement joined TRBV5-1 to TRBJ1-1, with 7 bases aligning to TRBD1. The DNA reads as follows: TGCGCCAGCAGCCGAGGGACAGCTACCATGAACACTGAAGCTTTCTTT. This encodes CASSRGTATMNTEAFF.